Each of the 28 T cell receptor beta chains below was sequenced from the same sample in a study of shared clonotypes between healthy human individuals (dated by TCRdb to about 2020). The library came from the immunoSEQ multiplex PCR assay. The immuneACCESS repertoire file appears here via TCRdb, limited to in-frame rearrangements. These files lack a portion of the clones; in checked studies, under half of the deficit traces to unresolved V genes, and the cause of the others is not known. In all, the sample holds about 2.3 million clones, and 85% to 95% of those were seen once. The ten largest make up 0.37% of the sample. Sequenced: naive CD4+ T cells from PBMCs. The label giving this sample's cell subset or site can be read as: CD45RA+ positively selected. These receptors originate from a man aged 18-30 years in good health. Some clones in this sample may be carry-over from other donors' samples.

The chain recombines TRBV5-4 with TRBJ2-5; tentative D call: TRBD1 (6 bases). This CDR3 is built from 15 residues. Per the germline V gene, CDR1 is SGHNT and CDR2 is YYREEE (reference sequence). Trimming removed 1 base from V and 2 bases from J, with 12 bases in between. The CDR3 spells CASSLPGVIQETQYF. CDR3 nucleotide sequence: TGTGCCAGCAGCTTGCCAGGGGTAATACAAGAGACCCAGTACTTC.

With respect to this clone: The sample holds other DNA sequences that translate to the same CDR3. The genes are TRBV5-4 and TRBJ1-3, with 7 positions matching TRBD1. The CDR3 extends over 15 amino acids. The V and J ends lost 0 bases and 2 bases, in that order; junction bases with no gene match: 2. Germline CDR1 reads SGHNT; CDR2 reads YYREEE (reference sequence). CDR3 nucleotides: TGTGCCAGCAGCTTGGGCACAGGGGCTGGAAACACCATATATTTT. Encoded protein: CASSLGTGAGNTIYF.

V gene TRBV7-6 combines with J gene TRBJ1-5; D not certain. V was shortened by 3 bases and J by 7 bases, with 10 bases between the two germline ends. This CDR3 has 13 residues. Germline loops: CDR1 SGHVS, CDR2 FNYEAQ. The CDR3 loop is CASSLAGRQPQHF. In nucleotides, the CDR3 is TGTGCCAGCAGCTTGGCAGGACGGCAGCCCCAGCATTTT.

The chain uses TRBV7-2 and TRBJ2-5, with 15 bases lining up with TRBD2. The CDR3 spans 17 residues. Germline assignment: CDR1 SGHTA and CDR2 FQGNSA. The junction had 8 bases not matched to a gene; V was cut back by 5 bases and J by 4 bases. CDR3 sequence: CASSGGTSGRRGETQYF. CDR3 nucleotides: TGTGCCAGCAGCGGAGGGACTAGCGGGAGGAGAGGAGAGACCCAGTACTTC.

This sequence joins TRBV29-1 and TRBJ2-1; D call uncertain. Germline CDR1 is SQVTM and CDR2 is ANQGSEA. The CDR3 has 11 amino acids. The V end lost 6 bases, the J end lost 9 bases, and 12 bases lay between the germline ends. CDR3 in DNA: TGCAGCGTCCGCCTTTTGATTGAGCAGTTCTTC. This gives the protein CSVRLLIEQFF.

The chain carries TRBV10-3 and TRBJ1-1; a weak D match, TRBD1 (6 bases). The CDR3 has 15 amino acids. Trimming took off 2 bases at V and 4 bases at J, with 14 bases between the two ends. Germline CDR1 and CDR2: ENHRY and SYGVKD. CDR3: CAISERQAQGTEAFF. The CDR3 bases are TGTGCCATCAGTGAGAGACAGGCTCAGGGCACTGAAGCTTTCTTT.

V and J are TRBV30 and TRBJ1-3; 9 bases match TRBD1. Germline-derived CDR1 and CDR2 are GTSNPN and SVGIG (reference sequence). This CDR3 spans 16 amino acids. Trimming cost V 3 bases and J 0 bases; bases outside gene matches: 6. The CDR3 sequence is CAWRGPGQGSGNTIYF. The CDR3 region has the DNA TGTGCCTGGAGGGGACCGGGACAGGGCTCTGGAAACACCATATATTTT.

The genes are TRBV7-2 and TRBJ2-4; no firm D call. Germline CDR1 reads SGHTA; CDR2 reads FQGNSA. The CDR3 has 14 amino acids. V was cut by 4 bases and J by 5 bases, with 12 bases left in between. The CDR3 DNA is TGTGCCAGCAGCTCATCCTTGGCCGAAAACATTCAGTACTTC. Its translation: CASSSSLAENIQYF.

V is TRBV28 and J is TRBJ1-1; weak D call: TRBD1 (6 bases). The CDR3 runs 15 residues. CDR1 MDHEN and CDR2 SYDVKM come from the germline V gene. The ends were cut back, 3 bases at V and 4 bases at J, with 15 bases in the middle. The CDR3 DNA is TGTGCCAGCAGTTTCGGGGGGCACAACCCCACTGAAGCTTTCTTT. Translated: CASSFGGHNPTEAFF.

The genes are TRBV9 and TRBJ1-4, with TRBD1 matching over 10 bases. Germline V gives CDR1 SGDLS, CDR2 YYNGEE. The CDR3 has 16 amino acids. The ends lost 3 bases at V and 2 bases at J; junction bases unmatched: 4. The DNA of the CDR3 is TGTGCCAGCAGCGGACAGGGGGCCTTCACTAATGAAAAACTGTTTTTT. Amino acids: CASSGQGAFTNEKLFF.

About this clone itself: The sample contains more than one DNA sequence encoding this CDR3. The chain employs TRBV7-2 and TRBJ2-3; tentative D call: TRBD2 (7 bases). Germline V CDR1 and CDR2: SGHTA, FQGNSA. The CDR3 sequence is 13 residues long. V was pared by 5 bases and J by 4 bases, with 10 bases between. The CDR3 protein is CASSQGRADTQYF. CDR3 nucleotides: TGTGCCAGCAGCCAGGGGAGGGCAGATACGCAGTATTTT. Full variable domain (remainder filled in from reference TRBV7-2 and TRBJ2-3): GAGVSQSPSNKVTEKGKDVELRCDPISGHTALYWYRQSLGQGLEFLIYFQGNSAPDKSGLPSDRFSAERTGGSVSTLTIQRTQQEDSAVYLCASSQGRADTQYFGPGTRLTVL.

This chain links TRBV2 with TRBJ1-1; D is undetermined. The CDR3 covers 13 residues. V lost 4 bases and J lost 1, with 7 bases in between. Germline V gene data show CDR1 as SNHLY and CDR2 as FYNNEI. In DNA, the CDR3 is TGTGCCAGCAGTGCTAAAGAGAACACTGAAGCTTTCTTT. Translated, it gives CASSAKENTEAFF.

The CDR3 sequence: CASSSDTSSYNEQFF. Here the CDR3 DNA reads TGTGCCAGCAGCTCCGACACCAGCTCCTACAATGAGCAGTTCTTC. V and J are TRBV5-4 and TRBJ2-1; D is unclear. V dropped 3 bases and J dropped 0 bases, with 10 bases sitting between them. The germline V gene has CDR1 SGHNT and CDR2 YYREEE (reference sequence). The CDR3 has 15 amino acids.

V is TRBV6-1 and J is TRBJ2-2; D may be TRBD2 (6 bases). The germline CDR1 and CDR2 sequences are MNHNS and SASEGT. Between the trimmed V and J ends, which lost 4 bases and 5 bases, there was a span of 11 bases. The CDR3 is 14 residues long. CDR3 in amino acids: CASSVDYRTGELFF. CDR3 coding DNA: TGTGCCAGCAGTGTGGACTATAGAACCGGGGAGCTGTTTTTT.

The rearrangement joins TRBV29-1 to TRBJ1-6; D is perhaps TRBD1 (5 bases). The CDR3 spans 14 residues. The ends were cut back, 7 bases at V and 8 bases at J, with 18 bases in the middle. Germline V CDR1 and CDR2: SQVTM, ANQGSEA. The CDR3 DNA reads TGCAGCGCGGCCCAGGGCTCCTCGGATTCACCCCTCCACTTT. This gives the protein CSAAQGSSDSPLHF.

The chain is built from TRBV7-6 and TRBJ1-1; 8 positions agree with TRBD1. Losses at the gene ends were 1 base for V and 6 bases for J; bases not matched to a gene: 1. CDR1 is SGHVS, CDR2 FNYEAQ, per germline. The CDR3 contains 13 residues. CDR3 in amino acids: CASSLDRGAEAFF. The CDR3 DNA reads as TGTGCCAGCAGCTTAGACAGGGGGGCTGAAGCTTTCTTT.

The chain recombines TRBV28 with TRBJ2-2; a weak D match, TRBD1 (5 bases). Trimming shortened V by 10 bases and J by 2 bases, and 20 bases separated the two germline ends. CDR1 is MDHEN, CDR2 SYDVKM, per germline. The CDR3 sequence is 16 residues long. The CDR3 coding sequence is TGTGCCACCCAGGGAATACCGATAGGAAACACCGGGGAGCTGTTTTTT. Amino acids: CATQGIPIGNTGELFF.

This rearrangement joins TRBV19 to TRBJ2-2; 15 positions agree with TRBD2. The CDR3 consists of 20 residues. Germline CDR1 and CDR2: LNHDA and SQIVND (reference sequence). Unmatched junction bases numbered 18, after V lost 9 bases and J lost 4 bases. The DNA of the CDR3 is TGTGCCAGACTAGGACTAGCGGGAGGGCCAGCTTACTTCGGCACCGGGGAGCTGTTTTTT. This sequence encodes CARLGLAGGPAYFGTGELFF. Full variable domain (outside the CDR3, taken from reference TRBV19 and TRBJ2-2): DGGITQSPKYLFRKEGQNVTLSCEQNLNHDAMYWYRQDPGQGLRLIYYSQIVNDFQKGDIAEGYSVSREKKESFPLTVTSAQKNPTAFYLCARLGLAGGPAYFGTGELFFGEGSRLTVL.

The genes are TRBV29-1 and TRBJ2-7; unclear D gene. This CDR3 is 13 amino acids long. Trimming took 3 bases from V and 6 from J, leaving 15 bases between them. Germline loops: CDR1 SQVTM, CDR2 ANQGSEA. Written as DNA, the CDR3 is TGCAGCGTTGAGAAGGGCTTCCTTGGCGAGCAGTACTTC. Amino acid sequence: CSVEKGFLGEQYF.

The chain recombines TRBV7-2 with TRBJ2-5; 9 bases map to TRBD1. Trimming at V came to 4 bases and at J to 5 bases, leaving 5 bases not matched to a gene. The CDR3 has 14 residues. Germline V gene sequence: CDR1 SGHTA, CDR2 FQGNSA. CDR3 sequence: CASSSQGAEETQYF. The DNA of the CDR3 is TGTGCCAGCAGCTCACAGGGGGCCGAGGAGACCCAGTACTTC.

This clone was observed once. V usage is TRBV7-9 and J usage is TRBJ2-3; a weak D match, TRBD1 (5 bases). The V gene lost 3 bases and the J gene lost 5 bases, with 9 bases spanning the gap. The CDR3 consists of 13 residues. Germline values: CDR1 SEHNR, CDR2 FQNEAQ (reference sequence). DNA for the CDR3: TGTGCCAGCAGCTTCAATAGGGGAGATACGCAGTATTTT. Encoded protein: CASSFNRGDTQYF.

The chain recombines TRBV27 with TRBJ2-3; 7 bases map to TRBD1. V lost 1 base and J lost 5; bases outside the gene matches: 12. The germline gives CDR1 MNHEY, CDR2 SMNVEV (reference sequence). This CDR3 comprises 17 residues. The CDR3 sequence is CASSLFFQQGMRDTQYF. Here the CDR3 DNA reads TGTGCCAGCAGTTTATTTTTCCAACAGGGGATGAGAGATACGCAGTATTTT.

This chain joins TRBV10-3 and TRBJ1-2, with a weak D call TRBD1 (6 bases). Trimming took 3 bases from V and 8 from J, leaving 13 bases between them. The CDR3 has 13 residues. CDR1 and CDR2 from the germline V gene are ENHRY and SYGVKD. For the CDR3, the DNA is TGTGCCATCAGTGACCCGGACAGATACGGCTACACCTTC. Amino acids: CAISDPDRYGYTF.

The chain joins TRBV2 to TRBJ2-7; D tentatively reads TRBD1 or TRBD2 (5 bases each). CDR1 SNHLY and CDR2 FYNNEI come from the germline V gene. Trimming took 5 bases from V and 2 from J, leaving 16 bases between them. The CDR3 totals 15 residues. The DNA of the CDR3 is TGTGCCAGCAGTAACCGGGACCACTCGACCTACGAGCAGTACTTC. Protein: CASSNRDHSTYEQYF.

This chain joins TRBV5-1 and TRBJ2-7; D may correspond to TRBD1 or TRBD2 (5 bases each). The CDR3 runs 15 residues. V gave up 4 bases and J gave up 3 bases, with 17 bases separating them. From germline, CDR1 is SGHRS and CDR2 YFSETQ. CDR3 loop: CASSGLPGPGYEQYF. Written as DNA, the CDR3 is TGCGCCAGCAGCGGCCTGCCGGGACCCGGCTACGAGCAGTACTTC.

The chain links TRBV30 to TRBJ2-5, with no clear D. V dropped 4 bases and J dropped 4 bases, with 10 bases sitting between them. This CDR3 has 12 residues. CDR1 is GTSNPN, CDR2 SVGIG, per germline (reference sequence). The CDR3 spells CAWNAKAETQYF. DNA of the CDR3: TGTGCCTGGAACGCTAAGGCAGAGACCCAGTACTTC.

As to this clone: This sample includes further DNA sequences coding for the same CDR3. The chain carries TRBV4-1 and TRBJ1-3; 7 bases fit TRBD1. Trimming cost V 3 bases and J 1 base; bases outside gene matches: 3. Germline-derived CDR1 and CDR2 are MGHRA and YSYEKL. This CDR3 spans 15 amino acids. Here the CDR3 DNA reads TGCGCCAGCAGCCAGGGGACAGTATCTGGAAACACCATATATTTT. The encoded protein is CASSQGTVSGNTIYF.

This chain connects TRBV28 to TRBJ2-2; tentative D call: TRBD1 (6 bases). Germline V gives CDR1 MDHEN, CDR2 SYDVKM. Trimming removed 5 bases from V and 6 bases from J, with 13 bases in between. The CDR3 runs 14 residues. This chain's CDR3 is CASSPLQGAGELFF. The CDR3 nucleotides are TGTGCCAGCAGTCCATTACAGGGCGCCGGGGAGCTGTTTTTT.